Shown below are 27 T cell receptor beta chains from a single sample sequenced in a study of a mutant IDH1 vaccine in newly diagnosed glioma (dated by TCRdb to the early 2020s). Receptor amplification or capture employed the immunoSEQ multiplex PCR assay. Entries here come from immuneACCESS through TCRdb and include only in-frame sequences with V and J called. Some clones fail to appear in such tables; in the studies checked, an unresolved V gene covers under half of the shortfall, and the cause of the remainder is unknown. For this sample the table gives 75,000 to 80,000 clones, of which roughly nine tenths were detected only once. The ten largest clones represent just over 0.55% of the sample. Reading the label with the study, this specimen's time point is: week 5, during vaccination. Every vaccine dose consisted of 300 ug of a 20-mer mutant IDH1 peptide in Montanide, administered subcutaneously together with topical imiquimod.

For these receptors, no antigen is known. This sample comprised PBMCs, obtained from a glioma patient whose treatment included an IDH1 peptide vaccine. The receptors shown here come from a woman in her forties or fifties with glioma.

The CDR3 nucleotides are TGTGCCAGCAGTTACCTCGGGACAGGGGCCTACGAGCAGTACTTC. It is translated as CASSYLGTGAYEQYF. V and J are TRBV6-6 and TRBJ2-7; 10 positions match TRBD1. Trimming at V came to 2 bases and at J to 2 bases, leaving 3 bases not matched to a gene. The germline V gene encodes CDR1 MNHNY and CDR2 SVGAGI (reference sequence). This CDR3 comprises 15 residues.

This chain joins TRBV19 and TRBJ1-2; 12 bases align to TRBD1. Germline CDR1 reads LNHDA; CDR2 reads SQIVND (reference sequence). This CDR3 comprises 14 residues. The trim removed 4 bases at V and 8 bases at J, leaving 5 bases unmatched. DNA of the CDR3: TGTGCCAGTAGTAGGGGACAGGGGGCAGGCGGCTACACCTTC. The encoded protein is CASSRGQGAGGYTF. Supplemented by reference TRBV19 and TRBJ1-2, the full variable domain reads DGGITQSPKYLFRKEGQNVTLSCEQNLNHDAMYWYRQDPGQGLRLIYYSQIVNDFQKGDIAEGYSVSREKKESFPLTVTSAQKNPTAFYLCASSRGQGAGGYTFGSGTRLTVV.

The chain couples TRBV25-1 to TRBJ1-4; D unresolved. Germline lookup yields CDR1 MGHDK and CDR2 SYGVNS. V lost 4 bases to trimming and J lost 8 bases, with 5 bases between them. The CDR3 is 11 amino acids. CDR3 DNA: TGTGCCAGCAGTGTTCAGGAAAAACTGTTTTTT. This codes for CASSVQEKLFF.

This rearrangement joins TRBV10-3 to TRBJ1-1; D gene unclear. CDR3 length equals 13 residues. Germline V gene lookup returns CDR1 ENHRY and CDR2 SYGVKD. Trimming shortened V by 4 bases and J by 5 bases, and 11 bases separated the two germline ends. Here the CDR3 reads CAISGGPETEAFF. In nucleotides, the CDR3 is TGTGCCATCAGTGGAGGTCCCGAGACTGAAGCTTTCTTT.

The J gene is TRBJ2-1, the V gene TRBV6-6; D possibly corresponds to TRBD1 (5 bases). There are 14 residues in the CDR3. The germline gives CDR1 MNHNY, CDR2 SVGAGI (reference sequence). Trimming removed 0 bases from V and 4 bases from J, with 7 bases in between. The CDR3 protein is CASSYSGRYNEQFF. CDR3 sequence (DNA): TGTGCCAGCAGTTACTCGGGGCGATACAATGAGCAGTTCTTC.

The chain is built from TRBV5-1 and TRBJ1-3; D is unclear. The V gene lost 0 bases and the J gene lost 4 bases, with 14 bases spanning the gap. The germline V gene encodes CDR1 SGHRS and CDR2 YFSETQ. The CDR3 contains 16 residues. In DNA form, the CDR3 reads TGCGCCAGCAGCTTGGAAGTCGTGGGGTCAGGAAACACCATATATTTT. Residues: CASSLEVVGSGNTIYF.

The rearrangement joins TRBV10-2 to TRBJ2-2; D is ambiguous. Looked up from germline, CDR1 is WSHSY and CDR2 is SAAADI. The ends were cut back, 4 bases at V and 2 bases at J, with 5 bases in the middle. CDR3 size: 13 residues. The CDR3 is CASSVGNTGELFF. The CDR3 DNA is TGCGCCAGCAGTGTTGGCAACACCGGGGAGCTGTTTTTT.

The J gene is TRBJ2-7, the V gene TRBV5-1; 14 bases align to TRBD2. This CDR3 contains 15 residues. Germline assignment: CDR1 SGHRS and CDR2 YFSETQ. J lost 7 bases, V lost 4 bases, and 7 bases had no gene match. The CDR3 region has the DNA TGCGCCAGCAGCACGGGACTAGCGGGAGTCTTGGAGCAGTACTTC. Residues: CASSTGLAGVLEQYF.

The V gene is TRBV2, the J gene TRBJ2-1; D might be TRBD1 or TRBD2, each matching 5 bases. This CDR3 is built from 11 residues. Trimming left V 7 bases short and J 12 bases short, with 13 bases between. The V gene's germline CDR1 is SNHLY and CDR2 FYNNEI. The CDR3 sequence: CASTLGAGQFF. DNA for the CDR3: TGTGCCAGCACCCTCGGGGCGGGGCAGTTCTTC. Looking up the rest from reference TRBV2 and TRBJ2-1 gives the full variable domain: EPEVTQTPSHQVTQMGQEVILRCVPISNHLYFYWYRQILGQKVEFLVSFYNNEISEKSEIFDDQFSVERPDGSNFTLKIRSTKLEDSAMYFCASTLGAGQFFGPGTRLTVL.

The V gene is TRBV5-1, the J gene TRBJ2-2; TRBD1 matches 9 bases. Germline CDR1 reads SGHRS; CDR2 reads YFSETQ. J lost 4 bases, V lost 4 bases, and 14 bases had no gene match. This CDR3 comprises 18 residues. CDR3 sequence (DNA): TGCGCCAGCAGCCTTCGGAACAGGGGGCCGGGGTCCACCGGGGAGCTGTTTTTT. This translates into CASSLRNRGPGSTGELFF.

The J gene is TRBJ2-1, the V gene TRBV5-6; TRBD1 agrees at 9 bases. Germline CDR1 and CDR2: SGHDT and YYEEEE. The trim removed 3 bases at V and 2 bases at J, leaving 3 bases unmatched. The CDR3 is 15 residues long. The CDR3 loop reads CASSSGDRAYNEQFF. The CDR3 nucleotides are TGTGCCAGCAGCTCGGGGGACAGGGCCTACAATGAGCAGTTCTTC.

The chain has TRBV12-1 and TRBJ2-7; TRBD1 is taken as the D call from the table, unchecked against the DNA. TRBV12-1 corresponds to a pseudogene. The CDR3 is made up of 9 amino acids. The CDR3 DNA reads TGTGCCAGCAACATCGAGCAGTACTTC. Amino acids: CASNIEQYF.

This chain links TRBV5-1 with TRBJ1-4; 12 bases align to TRBD1. This CDR3 is 14 amino acids long. CDR1 and CDR2 (germline): SGHRS, YFSETQ. The trim removed 4 bases at V and 7 bases at J, leaving 2 bases unmatched. DNA of the CDR3: TGCGCCAGCAGCCCGGGACAGGGGGCTGAAAAACTGTTTTTT. This codes for CASSPGQGAEKLFF. Looking up the rest from reference TRBV5-1 and TRBJ1-4 gives the full variable domain: KAGVTQTPRYLIKTRGQQVTLSCSPISGHRSVSWYQQTPGQGLQFLFEYFSETQRNKGNFPGRFSGRQFSNSRSEMNVSTLELGDSALYLCASSPGQGAEKLFFGSGTQLSVL.

This clone is termed medium-sized (0.01 to 0.1%). The chain links TRBV9 to TRBJ2-7; D remains ambiguous. CDR1 is SGDLS, CDR2 YYNGEE, per germline. With 4 bases removed from V and 4 bases from J, the gap between germline ends came to 15 bases. This CDR3 has 14 amino acids. CDR3 coding DNA: TGTGCCAGCAGCCCGCCGTCTGGCAGGTACGAGCAGTACTTC. The encoded protein is CASSPPSGRYEQYF.

The J gene is TRBJ1-5, the V gene TRBV10-3; TRBD1 aligns across 12 bases. This CDR3 region has 15 residues. Germline values: CDR1 ENHRY, CDR2 SYGVKD. Trimming at V came to 6 bases and at J to 5 bases, leaving 5 bases not matched to a gene. The CDR3 sequence: CAISRDRGQDQPQHF. The CDR3 DNA is TGTGCCATCAGCCGGGACAGGGGGCAGGATCAGCCCCAGCATTTT.

This clone occurred once. The chain couples TRBV9 to TRBJ2-1, with D perhaps being TRBD1 or TRBD2 (5 bases each). CDR1 and CDR2 from the germline V gene are SGDLS and YYNGEE. The CDR3 contains 15 residues. Trimming cost V 3 bases and J 7 bases, with 17 bases left between them. The CDR3 DNA sequence: TGTGCCAGCAGCGCGTCGGGACGAGGGAAGAATGAGCAGTTCTTC. This codes for CASSASGRGKNEQFF.

The chain recombines TRBV7-9 with TRBJ2-5, with a weak D call TRBD1 (6 bases). Germline assignment: CDR1 SEHNR and CDR2 FQNEAQ (reference sequence). With 2 bases removed from V and 5 bases from J, the gap between germline ends came to 9 bases. The CDR3 is 13 residues long. The CDR3 region has the DNA TGTGCCAGCAGCTTACAGGGGACGGAGACCCAGTACTTC. Translation: CASSLQGTETQYF.

This chain uses TRBV19 with TRBJ1-5; D is uncertain. V lost 3 bases, J lost 7 bases, and 10 bases lay in between. CDR1 and CDR2 from the germline V gene are LNHDA and SQIVND (reference sequence). The CDR3 consists of 13 residues. The CDR3 coding sequence is TGTGCCAGTAGTATCGGGGTTAAACAGCCCCAGCATTTT. It encodes CASSIGVKQPQHF.

The chain carries TRBV2 and TRBJ2-1; 11 nucleotides align to TRBD1. This CDR3 contains 16 residues. The V gene's germline CDR1 is SNHLY and CDR2 FYNNEI. V shed 6 bases, J shed 0 bases, and the junction held 4 bases outside the gene matches. The CDR3 DNA follows: TGTGCCAGCAGCGGGACAGGGGGTTACTCCTACAATGAGCAGTTCTTC. This translates into CASSGTGGYSYNEQFF.

The chain recombines TRBV7-9 with TRBJ1-1; D unclear. The CDR3 contains 14 residues. The germline V and J ends were trimmed by 1 base and 4 bases, with 10 bases remaining between them. Germline CDR1 is SEHNR and CDR2 is FQNEAQ (reference sequence). The CDR3 here is CASSLEGWGTEAFF. The CDR3 region has the DNA TGTGCCAGCAGCTTAGAAGGTTGGGGCACTGAAGCTTTCTTT.

The sample holds one count of this clone. The CDR3, as DNA: TGCAGCGCCGGGACAGGCGATAACGAGCAGTTCTTC. It codes for CSAGTGDNEQFF. The V call is TRBV29-1, the J call TRBJ2-1; 8 nucleotides line up with TRBD1. The CDR3 is 12 residues long. Trimming removed 7 bases from V and 10 bases from J; junction bases left unmatched: 9. Germline CDR1 reads SQVTM; CDR2 reads ANQGSEA.

The V gene is TRBV19, the J gene TRBJ2-7; 8 nucleotides agree with TRBD1. The CDR3 totals 13 residues. Germline trimming cut 4 bases from V and 3 bases from J; bases unmatched to any gene: 2. CDR1 is LNHDA, CDR2 SQIVND, per germline (reference sequence). CDR3 region: CASSNRGIYEQYF. CDR3 bases: TGTGCCAGTAGTAACAGGGGGATCTACGAGCAGTACTTC.

The V call is TRBV19, the J call TRBJ1-5, with 8 bases that match TRBD1. CDR1 LNHDA and CDR2 SQIVND come from the germline V gene (reference sequence). V lost 5 bases and J lost 0; bases outside the gene matches: 15. The CDR3 is made up of 19 amino acids. CDR3 nucleotide sequence: TGTGCCAGTAGTGCCAACAGGGGGGGCTGGACGAATAGCAATCAGCCCCAGCATTTT. It yields the protein CASSANRGGWTNSNQPQHF.

The genes are TRBV6-6 and TRBJ2-7, with D possibly TRBD2 on 6 matching bases. The CDR3 consists of 13 residues. The V gene lost 6 bases and the J gene lost 7 bases, with 16 bases spanning the gap. The germline V gene has CDR1 MNHNY and CDR2 SVGAGI (reference sequence). The CDR3 reads CASRREAPGEQYF. The CDR3 nucleotides are TGTGCCAGCAGGAGGGAGGCCCCGGGAGAGCAGTACTTC.

The chain employs TRBV28 and TRBJ1-1; D gene unclear. This CDR3 has 13 amino acids. V was trimmed by 10 bases and J by 2 bases, leaving 14 bases between them. Germline loops: CDR1 MDHEN, CDR2 SYDVKM. In DNA form, the CDR3 reads TGTGCCATCCTTCAAGAGGGAAACACTGAAGCTTTCTTT. It translates to CAILQEGNTEAFF. Full variable domain (missing parts from reference TRBV28 and TRBJ1-1): DVKVTQSSRYLVKRTGEKVFLECVQDMDHENMFWYRQDPGLGLRLIYFSYDVKMKEKGDIPEGYSVSREKKERFSLILESASTNQTSMYLCAILQEGNTEAFFGQGTRLTVV.

The chain is built from TRBV10-1 and TRBJ2-7; 7 bases fit TRBD1. CDR1 and CDR2 from the germline V gene are WNHNN and SYGVQD (reference sequence). V shed 4 bases, J shed 1 base, and the junction held 7 bases outside the gene matches. CDR3 size: 15 residues. CDR3 sequence: CASSVGRGFSYEQYF. The CDR3 nucleotides are TGCGCCAGCAGTGTTGGCAGGGGGTTTTCCTACGAGCAGTACTTC.

The rearrangement links TRBV18 to TRBJ1-1, with no clear D. The V gene's germline CDR1 is KGHSH and CDR2 LQKENI. V gave up 6 bases and J gave up 0 bases, with 5 bases separating them. The CDR3 extends over 12 amino acids. CDR3 sequence: CASSTLNTEAFF. The CDR3 DNA reads as TGTGCCAGCTCGACCCTGAACACTGAAGCTTTCTTT. The variable domain in full, with the rest retrieved from reference TRBV18 and TRBJ1-1, is NAGVMQNPRHLVRRRGQEARLRCSPMKGHSHVYWYRQLPEEGLKFMVYLQKENIIDESGMPKERFSAEFPKEGPSILRIQQVVRGDSAAYFCASSTLNTEAFFGQGTRLTVV.